This TCR beta chain was captured in a study of monozygotic twins with inflammatory bowel disease. Every sample had its cDNA made across eight separate reactions. TCRdb reworked the 5' RACE reads into one entry per CDR3 protein, no DNA. The sample holds 150,000 or so distinct CDR3 sequences. Sequenced: blood. The TCR comes from a human donor with ulcerative colitis or Crohn's disease, or a healthy co-twin of an affected twin (not recorded which).

This chain's CDR3 is CSVEEVGARVYEQYF. The rearrangement joins TRBV29-1 to TRBJ2-7; TCRdb names TRBD1, which stays unverified in the absence of DNA. Germline lookup yields CDR1 SQVTM and CDR2 ANQGSEA. The CDR3 is 15 residues long.